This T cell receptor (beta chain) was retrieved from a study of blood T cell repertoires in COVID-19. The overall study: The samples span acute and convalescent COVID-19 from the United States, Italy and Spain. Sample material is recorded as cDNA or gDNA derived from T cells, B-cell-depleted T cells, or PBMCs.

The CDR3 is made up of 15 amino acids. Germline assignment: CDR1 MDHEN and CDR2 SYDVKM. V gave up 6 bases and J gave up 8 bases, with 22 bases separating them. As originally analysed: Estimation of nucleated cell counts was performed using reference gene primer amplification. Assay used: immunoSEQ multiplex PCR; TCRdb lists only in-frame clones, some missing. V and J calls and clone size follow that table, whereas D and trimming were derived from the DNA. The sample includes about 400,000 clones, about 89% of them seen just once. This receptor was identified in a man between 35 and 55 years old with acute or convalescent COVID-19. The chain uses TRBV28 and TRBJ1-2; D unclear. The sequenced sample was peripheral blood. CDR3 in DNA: TGTGCCAGCAGGGCAATACCCCTGGGAGAATCGGGCTACACCTTC. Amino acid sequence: CASRAIPLGESGYTF.